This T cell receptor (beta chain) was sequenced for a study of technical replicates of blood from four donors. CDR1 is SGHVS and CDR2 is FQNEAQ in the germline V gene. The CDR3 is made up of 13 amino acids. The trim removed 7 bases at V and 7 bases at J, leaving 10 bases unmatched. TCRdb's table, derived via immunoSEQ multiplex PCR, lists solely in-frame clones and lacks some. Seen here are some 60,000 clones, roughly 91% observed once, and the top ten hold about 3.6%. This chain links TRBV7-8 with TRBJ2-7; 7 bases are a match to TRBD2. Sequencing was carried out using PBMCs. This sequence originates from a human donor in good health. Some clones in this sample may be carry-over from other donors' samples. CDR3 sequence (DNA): TGTGCCAGCACGATCGGGCGGGGGTTTGAGCAGTACTTC. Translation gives CASTIGRGFEQYF.